This T cell receptor beta chain was profiled in a study of blood T cell repertoires in COVID-19. For the study at large: The origin of the acute and convalescent COVID-19 samples was the United States, Italy and Spain.

Recruits, aged about 18 to 100 years, lived in 20 to 30 US areas. Participant reports of clinical history set cohort assignment. What the recovered Cohort 3 donors had was two negative PCRs, clearance, or symptom resolution. Using immunoSEQ multiplex PCR, the repertoire was profiled, and TCRdb retains in-frame clones only, with some absent. The table has fewer than 250,000 clones, 70% to 90% seen once. The CDR3 is made up of 17 amino acids. In germline, CDR1 is SGHKS, CDR2 YYEKEE (reference sequence). Trimming removed 0 bases from V and 8 bases from J; junction bases left unmatched: 12. This clonotype originated in a man aged 25-40 years who had recovered from COVID-19. The chain uses TRBV5-5 and TRBJ1-2; 11 bases fit TRBD1. Material: PBMCs or T cells enriched from blood (not recorded which). The CDR3 protein is CASSLGEDRGRSGGYTF. The CDR3 nucleotides read TGTGCCAGCAGCTTGGGGGAGGACAGGGGGCGCTCGGGCGGCTACACCTTC.